The 5 T cell receptor beta chains given below trace back to one sample, sequenced in a study of identical twins. TCRdb called the 5' RACE reads again in MiXCR, with one record for every CDR3 protein. The sample carries roughly 260,000 distinct CDR3 sequences, 6% to 8.5% recorded once. This sample also belongs to another study, concerning yellow fever vaccine responses in identical twins.

Sequencing used CD8+ T cells sorted from blood. The receptors here all came from a woman younger than 35 in good health.

The chain has TRBV13 and TRBJ2-2, with TRBD1 identical over 9 bases. Germline V gene sequence: CDR1 PRHDT, CDR2 FYEKMQ (reference sequence). V shed 5 bases, J shed 3 bases, and the junction held 7 bases outside the gene matches. There are 16 residues in the CDR3. Here the CDR3 DNA reads TGTGCCAGCAGCCTGGGGGGACAGGGCTACACCGGGGAGCTGTTTTTT. It codes for CASSLGGQGYTGELFF. The full variable domain, its missing parts supplied by reference TRBV13 and TRBJ2-2, is AAGVIQSPRHLIKEKRETATLKCYPIPRHDTVYWYQQGPGQDPQFLISFYEKMQSDKGSIPDRFSAQQFSDYHSELNMSSLELGDSALYFCASSLGGQGYTGELFFGEGSRLTVL.

This clonotype was picked up a small number of times. J is TRBJ1-1 and V is TRBV7-9; D not resolved. Trimming shortened V by 4 bases and J by 7 bases, and 13 bases separated the two germline ends. This CDR3 is 13 amino acids long. Germline CDR1 and CDR2: SEHNR and FQNEAQ (reference sequence). The CDR3: CASSSYGWNEAFF. The CDR3 DNA reads TGTGCCAGCAGCTCGTACGGGTGGAATGAAGCTTTCTTT.

The chain links TRBV4-1 to TRBJ1-1, with D perhaps TRBD1 (5 bases). This CDR3 comprises 15 residues. Germline V lookup: CDR1 MGHRA, CDR2 YSYEKL. The V gene lost 2 bases and the J gene lost 2 bases, with 12 bases spanning the gap. The CDR3 sequence is CASSQLGEINTEAFF. The DNA of the CDR3 is TGCGCCAGCAGCCAATTAGGGGAGATAAACACTGAAGCTTTCTTT.

This clonotype was observed many times. The J gene is TRBJ2-7, the V gene TRBV10-2; D not resolved. Trimming removed 8 bases from V and 7 bases from J, with 15 bases in between. The length of the CDR3 is 12 residues. CDR1 is WSHSY and CDR2 is SAAADI in the germline V gene. DNA for the CDR3: TGCGCCAGCGCTCCGACACAGCGAGAGCAGTACTTC. Translating it yields CASAPTQREQYF.

This clonotype was picked up a small number of times. The chain employs TRBV29-1 and TRBJ2-5, with TRBD1 as a possible D gene (6 bases). Trimming removed 5 bases from V and 5 bases from J, with 12 bases in between. Germline CDR1 is SQVTM and CDR2 is ANQGSEA. The CDR3 totals 12 residues. Here the CDR3 DNA reads TGCAGCGTTCCCCAAGGGGGTGAGACCCAGTACTTC. It specifies CSVPQGGETQYF.